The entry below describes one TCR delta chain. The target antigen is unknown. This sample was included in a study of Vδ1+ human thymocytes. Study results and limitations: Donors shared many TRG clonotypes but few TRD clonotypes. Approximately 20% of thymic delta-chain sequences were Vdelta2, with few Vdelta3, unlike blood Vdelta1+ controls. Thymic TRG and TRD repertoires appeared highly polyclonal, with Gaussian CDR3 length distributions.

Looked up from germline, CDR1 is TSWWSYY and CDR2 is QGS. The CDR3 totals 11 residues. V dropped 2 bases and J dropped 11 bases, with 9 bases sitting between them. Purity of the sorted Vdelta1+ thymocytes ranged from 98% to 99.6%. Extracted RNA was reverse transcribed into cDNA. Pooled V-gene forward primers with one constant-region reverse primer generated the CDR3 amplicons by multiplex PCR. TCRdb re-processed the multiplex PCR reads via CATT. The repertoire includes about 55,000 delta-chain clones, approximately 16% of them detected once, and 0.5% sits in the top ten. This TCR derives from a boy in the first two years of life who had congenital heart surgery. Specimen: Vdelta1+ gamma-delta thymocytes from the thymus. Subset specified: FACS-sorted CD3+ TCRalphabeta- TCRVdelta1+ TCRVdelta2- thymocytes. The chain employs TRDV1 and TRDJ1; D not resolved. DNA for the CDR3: TGTGCTCTTGGGGAAGGAGGCCAGCTCATCTTT. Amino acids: CALGEGGQLIF.